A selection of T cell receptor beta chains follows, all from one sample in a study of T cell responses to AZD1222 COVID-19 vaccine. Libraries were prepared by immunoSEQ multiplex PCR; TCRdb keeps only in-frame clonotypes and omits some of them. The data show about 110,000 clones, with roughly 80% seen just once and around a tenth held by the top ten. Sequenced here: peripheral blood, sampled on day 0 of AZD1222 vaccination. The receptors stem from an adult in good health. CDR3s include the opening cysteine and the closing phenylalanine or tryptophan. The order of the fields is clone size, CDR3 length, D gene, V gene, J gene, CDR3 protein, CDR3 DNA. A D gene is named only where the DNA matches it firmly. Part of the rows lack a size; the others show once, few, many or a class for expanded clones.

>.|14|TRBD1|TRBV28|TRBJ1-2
CASSLSGQDYGYTF
TGTGCCAGCAGTTTATCGGGACAGGACTATGGCTACACCTTC
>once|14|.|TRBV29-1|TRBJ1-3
CSVEDLSSGNTIYF
TGCAGCGTTGAAGATCTATCCTCTGGAAACACCATATATTTT
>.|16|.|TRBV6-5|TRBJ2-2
CASSYPGTPLAGELFF
TGTGCCAGCAGTTACCCCGGGACACCCCTTGCCGGGGAGCTGTTTTTT
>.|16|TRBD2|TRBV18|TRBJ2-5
CASSPTKLAGDETQYF
TGTGCCAGCTCACCAACGAAGTTAGCGGGAGATGAGACCCAGTACTTC
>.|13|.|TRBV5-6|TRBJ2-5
CASSKGGPETQYF
TGTGCCAGCAGCAAGGGGGGGCCAGAGACCCAGTACTTC
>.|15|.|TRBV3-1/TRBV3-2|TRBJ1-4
CASSHPRARYEKLFF
TGTGCCAGCAGCCATCCGCGGGCACGGTACGAAAAACTGTTTTTT
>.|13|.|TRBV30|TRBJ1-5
CAWSVQGNQPQHF
TGTGCCTGGAGTGTCCAGGGCAATCAGCCCCAGCATTTT
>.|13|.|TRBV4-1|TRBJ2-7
CASSQGRGPEQYF
TGCGCCAGCAGCCAAGGGAGGGGACCCGAGCAGTACTTC
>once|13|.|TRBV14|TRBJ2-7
CASSRLPPLEQYF
TGTGCCAGCAGCCGGCTTCCCCCCCTCGAGCAGTACTTC
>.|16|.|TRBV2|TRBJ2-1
CASSESPGGISNEQFF
TGTGCCAGCAGTGAAAGTCCCGGCGGGATCTCCAATGAGCAGTTCTTC
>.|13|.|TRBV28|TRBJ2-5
CASGTEYQETQYF
TGTGCCAGCGGGACGGAGTACCAAGAGACCCAGTACTTC
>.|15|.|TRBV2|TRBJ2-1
CASSIPLAGYNEQFF
TGTGCCAGCAGTATTCCCCTGGCGGGATACAATGAGCAGTTCTTC
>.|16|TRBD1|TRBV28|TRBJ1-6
CASSPGQGAGNSPLHF
TGTGCCAGCAGTCCGGGACAGGGGGCAGGTAATTCACCCCTCCACTTT
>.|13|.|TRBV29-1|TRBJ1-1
CSVGYSGTAEAFF
TGCAGCGTTGGATACTCCGGGACCGCGGAAGCTTTCTTT
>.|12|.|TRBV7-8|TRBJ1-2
CASSRDNYGYTF
TGTGCCAGCAGCAGGGACAACTATGGCTACACCTTC
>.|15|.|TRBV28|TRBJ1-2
CASSLGPRRLNGYTF
TGTGCCAGCAGCCTCGGGCCGCGGCGCCTCAATGGCTACACCTTC
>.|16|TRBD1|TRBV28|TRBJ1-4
CASSLLPGQHNEKLFF
TGTGCCAGCAGTTTATTGCCGGGACAGCATAATGAAAAACTGTTTTTT
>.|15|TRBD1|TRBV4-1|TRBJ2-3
CASSKGQGAIDTQYF
TGCGCCAGCAGCAAAGGCCAGGGGGCTATAGATACGCAGTATTTT
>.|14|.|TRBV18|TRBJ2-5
CASSQTGTGETQYF
TGTGCCAGCTCACAAACCGGGACGGGAGAGACCCAGTACTTC
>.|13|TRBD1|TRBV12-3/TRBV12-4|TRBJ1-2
CASSFQDRGGYTF
TGTGCCAGCAGTTTCCAGGACAGGGGCGGCTACACCTTC
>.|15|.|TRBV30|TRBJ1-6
CAWSASGLNNSPLHF
TGTGCCTGGAGTGCTTCCGGTCTGAATAATTCACCCCTCCACTTT
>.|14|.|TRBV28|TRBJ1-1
CASSLEDKATEAFF
TGTGCCAGCAGTCTCGAGGACAAGGCCACTGAAGCTTTCTTT
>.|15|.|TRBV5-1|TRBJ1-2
CASRPWGAEDYGYTF
TGCGCCAGCCGTCCATGGGGGGCCGAGGACTATGGCTACACCTTC
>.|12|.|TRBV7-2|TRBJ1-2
CASSDFRTPSTF
TGTGCCAGCAGCGATTTCCGGACCCCCAGCACCTTC
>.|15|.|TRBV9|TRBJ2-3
CASSALQGGTDTQYF
TGTGCCAGCAGCGCCTTACAGGGAGGCACAGATACGCAGTATTTT
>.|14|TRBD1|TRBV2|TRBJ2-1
CASSGQGDYNEQFF
TGTGCCAGCAGTGGACAGGGTGACTACAATGAGCAGTTCTTC
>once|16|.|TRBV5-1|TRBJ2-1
CASSLEAGQSYNEQFF
TGCGCCAGCAGCTTGGAAGCAGGGCAAAGCTACAATGAGCAGTTCTTC
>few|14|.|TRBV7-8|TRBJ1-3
CASSSQGHGNTIYF
TGTGCCAGCAGCTCACAGGGCCACGGAAACACCATATATTTT
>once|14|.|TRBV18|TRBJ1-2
CASSPRREGYGYTF
TGTGCCAGCTCACCACGCAGGGAGGGCTATGGCTACACCTTC
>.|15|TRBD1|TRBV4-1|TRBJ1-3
CASSQGGTAGNTIYF
TGCGCCAGCAGCCAAGGGGGGACAGCCGGCAACACCATATATTTT
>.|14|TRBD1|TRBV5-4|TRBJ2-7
CASSVTGGPNEQYF
TGTGCCAGCAGTGTGACAGGGGGCCCCAACGAGCAGTACTTC
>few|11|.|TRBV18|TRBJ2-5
CASSLEETQYF
TGTGCCAGCTCACTGGAGGAGACCCAGTACTTC
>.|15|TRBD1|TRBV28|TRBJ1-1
CASSSPGQANTEAFF
TGTGCCAGCAGTTCCCCGGGACAGGCGAACACTGAAGCTTTCTTT
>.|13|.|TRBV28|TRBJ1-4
CATSGGSNEKLFF
TGTGCCACCTCGGGGGGCTCTAATGAAAAACTGTTTTTT
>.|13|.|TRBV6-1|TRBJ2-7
CASSERHSYEQYF
TGTGCCAGCAGTGAGCGCCATTCCTACGAGCAGTACTTC
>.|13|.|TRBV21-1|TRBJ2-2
CASSTDTGGELFF
TGTGCCAGCAGCACCGACACGGGCGGGGAGCTGTTTTTT
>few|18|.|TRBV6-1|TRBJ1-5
CASSGQVGRGSWYQPQHF
TGTGCCAGCAGTGGACAGGTGGGGCGCGGGAGTTGGTATCAGCCCCAGCATTTT
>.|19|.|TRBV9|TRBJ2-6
CASSVAGGQDLSGANVLTF
TGTGCCAGCAGCGTAGCGGGTGGCCAGGACCTCTCTGGGGCCAACGTCCTGACTTTC
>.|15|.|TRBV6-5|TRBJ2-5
CASSKQGRAWETQYF
TGTGCCAGCAGTAAACAGGGTAGGGCATGGGAGACCCAGTACTTC
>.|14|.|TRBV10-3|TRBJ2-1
CAISEEQGEHEQFF
TGTGCCATCAGTGAGGAACAGGGCGAGCATGAGCAGTTCTTC